These 11 T cell receptor beta chains were sequenced from one sample in a study of shared clonotypes between healthy human individuals. The naive CD8 population came from CD45RO-negative cells selected for CCR7, without terminally differentiated effector memory CD45RA+ cells. Here immunoSEQ multiplex PCR was the method, and the copy in TCRdb shows in-frame clones only, minus some. This sample has about 2.1 million clones, with approximately 94% found just once. The sequenced sample consisted of naive CD8+ T cells from PBMCs. These receptor sequences come from a young man in good health. Some clones in this sample may be carry-over from other donors' samples.

The chain links TRBV19 to TRBJ2-7; D unresolved. The V gene's germline CDR1 is LNHDA and CDR2 SQIVND (reference sequence). The germline V and J ends were trimmed by 3 bases and 7 bases, with 10 bases remaining between them. The CDR3 consists of 12 residues. The CDR3 DNA sequence: TGTGCCAGTAGTATGGATCAAAGGGAGCAGTACTTC. It translates to CASSMDQREQYF.

The chain has TRBV11-2 and TRBJ2-1; D unclear. In germline, CDR1 is SGHAT, CDR2 FQNNGV. This CDR3 comprises 15 residues. Trimming stripped 3 bases from V and 6 bases from J, with 15 bases between. The CDR3 DNA follows: TGTGCCAGCAGCTTTGGGTTTAACAAGGTCAATGAGCAGTTCTTC. This sequence encodes CASSFGFNKVNEQFF.

This clone was detected only a few times. Other DNA sequences in the same sample also yield this CDR3. V gene TRBV27 combines with J gene TRBJ1-2; unclear D gene. Germline V CDR1 and CDR2: MNHEY, SMNVEV (reference sequence). The CDR3 spans 13 residues. The V gene lost 2 bases and the J gene lost 2 bases, with 6 bases spanning the gap. The CDR3 nucleotides read TGTGCCAGCAGTTTAACCGGGAACTATGGCTACACCTTC. It encodes CASSLTGNYGYTF.

This chain uses TRBV20-1 with TRBJ2-7; D remains unclear. CDR3 length equals 10 residues. The V end lost 4 bases, the J end lost 12 bases, and 13 bases lay between the germline ends. Germline V lookup: CDR1 DFQATT, CDR2 SNEGSKA (reference sequence). DNA for the CDR3: TGCAGTGCTACCCGTGAGTACCCGTACTTC. Its protein product is CSATREYPYF.

The V and J genes are TRBV9 and TRBJ1-2, with 10 bases lining up with TRBD1. V dropped 4 bases and J dropped 8; count of bases not matched to a gene: 5. Germline V gene lookup returns CDR1 SGDLS and CDR2 YYNGEE. The CDR3 has 13 amino acids. As DNA, the CDR3 is TGTGCCAGCAGCTCCGGACAGGGGGGCGGCTACACCTTC. This translates into CASSSGQGGGYTF. The full variable domain, its missing parts supplied by reference TRBV9 and TRBJ1-2, is DSGVTQTPKHLITATGQRVTLRCSPRSGDLSVYWYQQSLDQGLQFLIQYYNGEERAKGNILERFSAQQFPDLHSELNLSSLELGDSALYFCASSSGQGGGYTFGSGTRLTVV.

The rearrangement uses TRBV4-2 and TRBJ2-3; no definite D call. The germline CDR1 and CDR2 sequences are LGHNA and YNFKEQ. V lost 2 bases and J lost 1, with 13 bases in between. The CDR3 contains 16 residues. In DNA form, the CDR3 reads TGTGCCAGCAGCCAACACAACTACGAGGGCACAGATACGCAGTATTTT. Translating it yields CASSQHNYEGTDTQYF.

This chain uses TRBV5-1 with TRBJ2-7; D is possibly TRBD1 (5 bases). Germline CDR1 is SGHRS and CDR2 is YFSETQ. The CDR3 is 14 residues long. V lost 4 bases, J lost 2 bases, and 13 bases lay in between. The CDR3 DNA is TGCGCCAGCAGCCCGACCAGGGTACCCTACGAGCAGTACTTC. Protein product: CASSPTRVPYEQYF.

A single count supports this clone. This chain connects TRBV28 to TRBJ2-7; D is possibly TRBD1 or TRBD2 (6 bases each). Germline V gene sequence: CDR1 MDHEN, CDR2 SYDVKM. This CDR3 has 15 residues. The V gene lost 3 bases and the J gene lost 5 bases, with 17 bases spanning the gap. CDR3 nucleotide sequence: TGTGCCAGCAGTTTTTTTGCGAGAGGGGGGCACGAGCAGTACTTC. This translates into CASSFFARGGHEQYF.

This clone has just one count. This sequence joins TRBV4-2 and TRBJ1-2; possibly TRBD1 for D (5 bases). This CDR3 is built from 15 residues. CDR1 is LGHNA and CDR2 is YNFKEQ in the germline V gene. The V gene lost 4 bases and the J gene lost 8 bases, with 20 bases spanning the gap. The CDR3 is CASSPTGGAVGGYTF. The CDR3, as DNA: TGTGCCAGCAGCCCCACCGGTGGGGCGGTAGGAGGCTACACCTTC.

The chain joins TRBV19 to TRBJ1-5, with D perhaps TRBD1 (6 bases). V lost 3 bases to trimming and J lost 0 bases, with 15 bases between them. The CDR3 contains 17 residues. Germline V gene lookup returns CDR1 LNHDA and CDR2 SQIVND (reference sequence). The DNA of the CDR3 is TGTGCCAGTAGTATTCAGGGGCCCCCTTATAGCAATCAGCCCCAGCATTTT. This translates into CASSIQGPPYSNQPQHF.

This chain connects TRBV2 to TRBJ2-1, with 8 nucleotides matching TRBD2. Germline-derived CDR1 and CDR2 are SNHLY and FYNNEI. Trimming took 2 bases from V and 1 from J; bases not matched to a gene: 4. The CDR3 is made up of 16 amino acids. This CDR3 is CASSETAGVSYNEQFF. CDR3 nucleotides: TGTGCCAGCAGTGAAACAGCGGGAGTTTCCTACAATGAGCAGTTCTTC.